The 18 T cell receptor beta chains below come from one sample, sequenced in a study of blood T cell repertoires in COVID-19. Clones were sequenced by immunoSEQ multiplex PCR, and TCRdb holds only the in-frame ones, with some missing. Of about 300,000 clones detected, roughly 90% appear once; the ten largest clones hold roughly 4.8%. The source material was peripheral blood. The receptors were sampled from a middle-aged man with acute or convalescent COVID-19.

This clone was seen once. The chain joins TRBV6-2 or TRBV6-3 to TRBJ2-1, with TRBD1 identical over 7 bases. Trimming cost V 6 bases and J 0 bases; bases outside gene matches: 5. The germline gives CDR1 MNHEY, CDR2 SVGEGT. There are 15 residues in the CDR3. CDR3 sequence: CASSPDRSSYNEQFF. The CDR3 DNA follows: TGTGCCAGCAGCCCGGACAGGAGCTCCTACAATGAGCAGTTCTTC.

This chain connects TRBV5-1 to TRBJ2-7, with D maybe TRBD1 (5 bases). Per germline, CDR1 SGHRS and CDR2 YFSETQ. CDR3 length: 16 residues. Trimming cost V 0 bases and J 1 base, with 14 bases left between them. CDR3 nucleotide sequence: TGCGCCAGCAGCTTGGTCCCGCAGGGTGGGTCCTACGAGCAGTACTTC. Translated, it gives CASSLVPQGGSYEQYF.

The J gene is TRBJ1-1, the V gene TRBV25-1; 8 bases are a match to TRBD1. There are 15 residues in the CDR3. The trim removed 3 bases at V and 3 bases at J, leaving 6 bases unmatched. Germline V CDR1 and CDR2: MGHDK, SYGVNS. CDR3 nucleotides: TGTGCCAGCAGTGACGGACAGGGCTGGGACACTGAAGCTTTCTTT. This gives the protein CASSDGQGWDTEAFF.

The V and J genes are TRBV4-1 and TRBJ1-1; 10 bases are a match to TRBD1. Germline V gene sequence: CDR1 MGHRA, CDR2 YSYEKL. This CDR3 spans 15 amino acids. With 1 base clipped from V and 5 bases from J, the junction kept 4 bases outside the gene matches. The CDR3, as DNA: TGCGCCAGCAGCCAAGTTGGACAGGGGGGGACTGAAGCTTTCTTT. Protein sequence: CASSQVGQGGTEAFF.

The genes are TRBV30 and TRBJ1-5; the D gene is possibly TRBD1 (5 bases). This CDR3 is 14 amino acids long. Germline V CDR1 and CDR2: GTSNPN, SVGIG (reference sequence). The V end was cut by 5 bases, the J end by 7 bases, with 18 bases between. CDR3 loop: CAWAKRREEQPQHF. In DNA form, the CDR3 reads TGTGCCTGGGCTAAACGCAGGGAGGAACAGCCCCAGCATTTT.

The J gene is TRBJ1-1, the V gene TRBV19, with D perhaps TRBD1 (5 bases). The CDR3 runs to 14 residues. Germline CDR1 LNHDA, CDR2 SQIVND (reference sequence). With 7 bases removed from V and 3 bases from J, the gap between germline ends came to 15 bases. This CDR3 reads CASTAGTGYTEAFF. The CDR3 DNA follows: TGTGCCAGTACCGCAGGGACTGGTTACACTGAAGCTTTCTTT.

Only a few counts were recorded for this clone. The V gene is TRBV24-1, the J gene TRBJ1-6; 9 nucleotides match TRBD1. Trimming took 1 base from V and 8 from J; bases not matched to a gene: 5. The length of the CDR3 is 16 residues. Germline V gives CDR1 KGHDR, CDR2 SFDVKD. The CDR3 coding sequence is TGTGCCACCAGTGATTTTCCGGGACAGGGACATTCACCCCTCCACTTT. Translating gives CATSDFPGQGHSPLHF.

The chain recombines TRBV29-1 with TRBJ2-2; 8 bases fit TRBD2. The CDR3 has 13 amino acids. The V gene end was trimmed by 5 bases and the J gene end by 6 bases; junction bases not matched to a gene: 5. Germline V lookup: CDR1 SQVTM, CDR2 ANQGSEA. CDR3 sequence: CSVSRAGAGELFF. CDR3 nucleotide sequence: TGCAGCGTTTCAAGAGCGGGGGCCGGGGAGCTGTTTTTT.

This chain connects TRBV4-2 to TRBJ1-4; weak D call: TRBD1 (5 bases). Germline V gene data show CDR1 as LGHNA and CDR2 as YNFKEQ. The V gene lost 0 bases and the J gene lost 4 bases, with 15 bases spanning the gap. The CDR3 loop spans 17 amino acids. CDR3 DNA sequence: TGTGCCAGCAGCCAAGATTTGGGGGGGAGGAATAATGAAAAACTGTTTTTT. This translates into CASSQDLGGRNNEKLFF.

The rearrangement links TRBV2 to TRBJ1-2; D is undetermined. The CDR3 is 12 amino acids. Trimming cost V 8 bases and J 4 bases, with 11 bases left between them. Germline CDR1 is SNHLY and CDR2 is FYNNEI. DNA for the CDR3: TGTGCCAGCGCTAGAAGTGGCTATGGCTACACCTTC. This gives the protein CASARSGYGYTF.

The chain has TRBV18 and TRBJ1-6; maybe TRBD1 (5 bases). Germline CDR1 reads KGHSH; CDR2 reads LQKENI. CDR3 length: 17 residues. The ends were cut back, 6 bases at V and 6 bases at J, with 21 bases in the middle. The CDR3 reads CASSPIGGTDSNSPLHF. The CDR3 bases are TGTGCCAGCTCCCCCATTGGGGGGACGGACTCTAATTCACCCCTCCACTTT.

The CDR3 region is CASSAMDRPGDGYTF. The CDR3 DNA reads as TGCGCCAGCAGCGCGATGGACAGGCCAGGGGACGGCTACACCTTC. The chain has TRBV4-1 and TRBJ1-2; 7 bases match TRBD1. Trimming took 5 bases from V and 8 from J; bases not matched to a gene: 14. This CDR3 has 15 residues. Germline assignment: CDR1 MGHRA and CDR2 YSYEKL.

The chain carries TRBV7-2 and TRBJ2-1; 7 bases are shared with TRBD1. Per germline, CDR1 SGHTA and CDR2 FQGNSA. The CDR3 has 13 residues. Unmatched junction bases numbered 4, after V lost 4 bases and J lost 7 bases. The CDR3 bases are TGTGCCAGCAGCTGGGGACAGATTAATGAGCAGTTCTTC. Its protein product is CASSWGQINEQFF.

The J gene is TRBJ2-7, the V gene TRBV5-4, with 9 bases aligning to TRBD1. V was clipped by 4 bases and J by 4 bases; unmatched bases: 9. The CDR3 spans 15 residues. CDR1 SGHNT and CDR2 YYREEE come from the germline V gene (reference sequence). The CDR3 region is CASSHTGTGRYEQYF. The CDR3 DNA sequence: TGTGCCAGCAGCCACACGGGGACAGGGAGGTACGAGCAGTACTTC.

This chain links TRBV18 with TRBJ2-2; D may be TRBD1 (6 bases). The CDR3 sequence is 15 residues long. The germline V and J ends were trimmed by 6 bases and 1 base, with 12 bases remaining between them. CDR1 and CDR2 (germline): KGHSH, LQKENI. This CDR3 is CASSAGTLNTGELFF. CDR3 in DNA: TGTGCCAGCTCGGCCGGGACATTGAACACCGGGGAGCTGTTTTTT. Full variable domain (remainder filled in from reference TRBV18 and TRBJ2-2): NAGVMQNPRHLVRRRGQEARLRCSPMKGHSHVYWYRQLPEEGLKFMVYLQKENIIDESGMPKERFSAEFPKEGPSILRIQQVVRGDSAAYFCASSAGTLNTGELFFGEGSRLTVL.

This chain connects TRBV6-5 to TRBJ2-1; 8 positions match TRBD2. With 7 bases clipped from V and 4 bases from J, the junction kept 9 bases outside the gene matches. CDR3 length: 15 residues. Germline V lookup: CDR1 MNHEY, CDR2 SVGAGI. The CDR3 here is CASILTSAVYNEQFF. In DNA form, the CDR3 reads TGTGCCAGCATTCTGACTAGCGCAGTTTACAATGAGCAGTTCTTC.

The rearrangement uses TRBV2 and TRBJ1-2; 8 bases match TRBD1. The CDR3 has 14 residues. The germline V gene has CDR1 SNHLY and CDR2 FYNNEI. J lost 8 bases, V lost 6 bases, and 11 bases had no gene match. For the CDR3, the DNA is TGTGCCAGCAGGGGGACAGGTGGGGGTGGCGGCTACACCTTC. Translation: CASRGTGGGGGYTF.

The V gene is TRBV5-1, the J gene TRBJ2-1, with D maybe TRBD1 (7 bases). Trimming pared 4 bases from V and 3 bases from J, leaving 14 bases between. Germline V gene sequence: CDR1 SGHRS, CDR2 YFSETQ. This CDR3 has 15 residues. This CDR3 reads CASSAPRGVYNEQFF. CDR3 in DNA: TGCGCCAGCAGCGCCCCCAGGGGGGTCTACAATGAGCAGTTCTTC. Looking up the rest from reference TRBV5-1 and TRBJ2-1 gives the full variable domain: KAGVTQTPRYLIKTRGQQVTLSCSPISGHRSVSWYQQTPGQGLQFLFEYFSETQRNKGNFPGRFSGRQFSNSRSEMNVSTLELGDSALYLCASSAPRGVYNEQFFGPGTRLTVL.